Presented here are 11 T cell receptor beta chains from one specimen sequenced in a study of blood T cell repertoires in COVID-19. The protocol was immunoSEQ multiplex PCR, while the TCRdb copy is restricted to in-frame clones and leaves out a portion. This sample has roughly 130,000 clones, with just under 85% found just once. Material: PBMCs or T cells enriched from blood (not recorded which). Every receptor here comes from a man aged 50 or older who had recovered from COVID-19.

This rearrangement joins TRBV10-2 to TRBJ1-1; D is possibly TRBD1 (5 bases). Germline-derived CDR1 and CDR2 are WSHSY and SAAADI. Trimming left V 4 bases short and J 0 bases short, with 12 bases between. CDR3 size: 15 residues. CDR3 residues: CASSVIGGLNTEAFF. The CDR3 nucleotides read TGCGCCAGCAGTGTTATCGGGGGATTGAACACTGAAGCTTTCTTT.

The rearrangement links TRBV27 to TRBJ2-1; 8 nucleotides agree with TRBD2. The junction had 12 bases not matched to a gene; V was cut back by 5 bases and J by 3 bases. The germline V gene has CDR1 MNHEY and CDR2 SMNVEV (reference sequence). There are 17 residues in the CDR3. This CDR3 is CASSPLTVGGDYNEQFF. The CDR3 region has the DNA TGTGCCAGCAGTCCGTTGACTGTCGGGGGGGACTACAATGAGCAGTTCTTC.

The rearrangement links TRBV24-1 to TRBJ2-1, with D possibly TRBD2 on 6 matching bases. The CDR3 length is 18 residues. The germline V and J ends were trimmed by 5 bases and 8 bases, with 27 bases remaining between them. The germline gives CDR1 KGHDR, CDR2 SFDVKD. This CDR3 is CATSGVALQEGPFDEQFF. The CDR3 DNA reads TGTGCCACCAGTGGCGTGGCCCTTCAGGAGGGACCTTTCGATGAGCAGTTCTTC.

This clone showed up just a few times. The chain employs TRBV3-1 (or the pseudogene TRBV3-2) and TRBJ2-2, with TRBD2 matching 11 bases. J gave up 4 bases and V 1 base, and 11 bases lay outside the gene matches. There are 19 residues in the CDR3. CDR1 and CDR2 from the germline V gene are LGHDT and YNNKEL (reference sequence). CDR3 nucleotide sequence: TGTGCCAGCAGCCAAGTGAAACTAGCGGGGGCCAGACGCACCGGGGAGCTGTTTTTT. The encoded protein is CASSQVKLAGARRTGELFF.

This sequence joins TRBV28 and TRBJ2-7; 7 bases fit TRBD1. This CDR3 has 17 residues. Per germline, CDR1 MDHEN and CDR2 SYDVKM. V lost 3 bases, J lost 1 base, and 12 bases stayed unmatched. The DNA of the CDR3 is TGTGCCAGCAGTTTGGGCCGACCGGGACAGCCATCCTACGAGCAGTACTTC. This encodes CASSLGRPGQPSYEQYF.

V and J are TRBV5-5 and TRBJ1-2, with D possibly being TRBD1 (6 bases). Germline loops: CDR1 SGHKS, CDR2 YYEKEE (reference sequence). V lost 4 bases, J lost 2 bases, and 24 bases lay in between. The CDR3 totals 18 residues. The CDR3 reads CASSLQGGEFRQNYGYTF. The CDR3 nucleotides are TGTGCCAGCAGCCTGCAAGGGGGGGAGTTCAGACAAAACTATGGCTACACCTTC.

This sequence joins TRBV12-2 and TRBJ2-1; the table's D call of TRBD2 was not tested on the DNA. TRBV12-2 is given as a pseudogene. The CDR3 is 13 amino acids. The CDR3 region has the DNA TGTGCAAGTCGCCCTCCACTTTCTAATGAGCAGTTCTTC. This codes for CASRPPLSNEQFF.

This CDR3 is CASTPGQGNSPLHF. In DNA, the CDR3 is TGCGCCAGTACCCCGGGACAGGGCAATTCACCCCTCCACTTT. This chain connects TRBV5-1 to TRBJ1-6, with 9 bases matching TRBD1. V lost 8 bases to trimming and J lost 7 bases; unmatched junction nucleotides: 7. Germline lookup yields CDR1 SGHRS and CDR2 YFSETQ. The CDR3 loop spans 14 amino acids.

The chain carries TRBV24-1 and TRBJ1-5; maybe TRBD1 (5 bases). The germline gives CDR1 KGHDR, CDR2 SFDVKD. V was pared by 12 bases and J by 5 bases, with 16 bases between. The CDR3 is made up of 13 amino acids. The CDR3 region has the DNA TGTGCCTCTTCTATGGGGCCCCATCAGCCCCAGCATTTT. This codes for CASSMGPHQPQHF.

The chain links TRBV19 to TRBJ1-5; 8 positions agree with TRBD1. This CDR3 contains 15 residues. The germline gives CDR1 LNHDA, CDR2 SQIVND (reference sequence). The junction had 8 bases not matched to a gene; V was cut back by 3 bases and J by 7 bases. For the CDR3, the DNA is TGTGCCAGTAGTATGAGTCAGGGGGCGAGACAGCCCCAGCATTTT. It encodes CASSMSQGARQPQHF.

The J gene is TRBJ1-2, the V gene TRBV7-2; D gene unclear. Germline CDR1 and CDR2: SGHTA and FQGNSA. V was cut by 1 base and J by 4 bases, with 4 bases left in between. This CDR3 has 12 amino acids. Written as DNA, the CDR3 is TGTGCCAGCAGCTTAGGGGCCTATGGCTACACCTTC. This sequence encodes CASSLGAYGYTF.